The TCR beta chain under discussion was sequenced for a study of T cell clones after liver transplantation. Using immunoSEQ multiplex PCR, the repertoire was profiled, and TCRdb retains in-frame clones only, with some absent. The sample has 99,000 or so clones, 82% seen once. The CDR3 runs 14 residues. CDR1 is MNHEY, CDR2 SVGAGI, per germline. The ends lost 2 bases at V and 7 bases at J; junction bases unmatched: 2. About this clone: The antigen is undetermined.

Whole-study results and caveats: Low donor cell numbers restricted donor-reactive repertoire measurement in two subjects. A larger donor-reactive than third-party decline suggested partial antigen-specific deletion.

Sequenced here: CD4+ T cells from blood, sampled before liver transplant. This TCR was sampled from a human donor who received a liver transplant. The rearrangement links TRBV6-5 to TRBJ1-6, with 7 bases lining up with TRBD1. The CDR3 nucleotides read TGTGCCAGCAGTTACGCAGGGGGGAATTCACCCCTCCACTTT. Translating gives CASSYAGGNSPLHF.